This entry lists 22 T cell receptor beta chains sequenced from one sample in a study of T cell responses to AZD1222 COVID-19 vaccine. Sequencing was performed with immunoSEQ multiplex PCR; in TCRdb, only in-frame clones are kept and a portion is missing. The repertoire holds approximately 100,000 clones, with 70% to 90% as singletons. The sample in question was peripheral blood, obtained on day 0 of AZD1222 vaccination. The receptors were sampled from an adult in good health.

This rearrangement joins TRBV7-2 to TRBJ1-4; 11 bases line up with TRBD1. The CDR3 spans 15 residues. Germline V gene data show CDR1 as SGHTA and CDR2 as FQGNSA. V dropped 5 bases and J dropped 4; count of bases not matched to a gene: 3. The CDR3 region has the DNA TGTGCCAGCAGCGGACAGGGGGCAAGTAATGAAAAACTGTTTTTT. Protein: CASSGQGASNEKLFF.

The chain's CDR3 is CASSLIWASNTGELFF. In nucleotides, the CDR3 is TGTGCCAGCAGCCTCATTTGGGCGTCGAACACCGGGGAGCTGTTTTTT. The genes are TRBV5-6 and TRBJ2-2, with D uncertain. The germline V gene encodes CDR1 SGHDT and CDR2 YYEEEE. V lost 4 bases and J 0 bases, leaving 13 bases between the germline ends. The CDR3 spans 16 residues.

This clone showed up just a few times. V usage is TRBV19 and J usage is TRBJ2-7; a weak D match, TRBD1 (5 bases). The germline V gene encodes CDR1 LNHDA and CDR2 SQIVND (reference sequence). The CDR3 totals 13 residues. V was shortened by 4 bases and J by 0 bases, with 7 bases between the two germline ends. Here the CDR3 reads CASSRGGSYEQYV. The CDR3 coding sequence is TGTGCCAGTAGTAGGGGCGGCTCCTACGAGCAGTACGTC.

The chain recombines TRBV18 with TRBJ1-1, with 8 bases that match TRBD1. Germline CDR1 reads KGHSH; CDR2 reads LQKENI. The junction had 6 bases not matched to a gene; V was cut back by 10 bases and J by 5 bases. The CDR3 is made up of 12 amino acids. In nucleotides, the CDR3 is TGTGCCACCCAGGGGGCGGTTACTGAAGCTTTCTTT. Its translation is CATQGAVTEAFF.

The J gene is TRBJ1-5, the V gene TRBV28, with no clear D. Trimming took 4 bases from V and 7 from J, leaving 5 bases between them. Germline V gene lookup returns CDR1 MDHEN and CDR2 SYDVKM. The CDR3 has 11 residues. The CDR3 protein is CASSWGQPQHF. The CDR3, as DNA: TGTGCCAGCAGTTGGGGACAGCCCCAGCATTTT.

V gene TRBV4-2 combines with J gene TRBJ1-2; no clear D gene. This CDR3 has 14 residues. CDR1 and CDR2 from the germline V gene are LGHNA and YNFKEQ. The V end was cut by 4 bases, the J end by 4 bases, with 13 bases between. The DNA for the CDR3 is TGTGCCAGCAGCCCCTCGGATCAGCCCTATGGCTACACCTTC. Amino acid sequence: CASSPSDQPYGYTF.

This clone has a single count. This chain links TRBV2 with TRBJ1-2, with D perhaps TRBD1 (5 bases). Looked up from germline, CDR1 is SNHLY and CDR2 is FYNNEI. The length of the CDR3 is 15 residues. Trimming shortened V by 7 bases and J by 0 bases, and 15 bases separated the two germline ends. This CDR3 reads CASKLRVGANYGYTF. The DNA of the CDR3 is TGTGCCAGCAAACTCAGGGTGGGGGCTAACTATGGCTACACCTTC.

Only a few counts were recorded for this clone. This CDR3 is CASGETSGRYGEQYV. CDR3 DNA: TGTGCCAGCGGGGAGACTAGCGGGAGATATGGGGAGCAGTACGTC. The chain has TRBV6-4 and TRBJ2-7; TRBD2 agrees at 12 bases. V trimming: 8 bases; J trimming: 7 bases; junction bases outside the gene matches: 12. Looked up from germline, CDR1 is MRHNA and CDR2 is SNTAGT. CDR3 length equals 15 residues.

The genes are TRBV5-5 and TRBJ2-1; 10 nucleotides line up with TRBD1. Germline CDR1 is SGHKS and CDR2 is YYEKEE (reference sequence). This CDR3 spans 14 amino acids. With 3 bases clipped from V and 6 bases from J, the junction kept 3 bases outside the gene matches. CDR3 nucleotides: TGTGCCAGCAGCTCGGGACAGGGGATCAATGAGCAGTTCTTC. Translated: CASSSGQGINEQFF.

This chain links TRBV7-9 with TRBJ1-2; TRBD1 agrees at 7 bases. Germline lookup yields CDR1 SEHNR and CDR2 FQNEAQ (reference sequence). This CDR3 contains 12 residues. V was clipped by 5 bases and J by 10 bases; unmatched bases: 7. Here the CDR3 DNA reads TGTGCCAGCAGCCTGCCGGGACAGATCTACACCTTC. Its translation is CASSLPGQIYTF.

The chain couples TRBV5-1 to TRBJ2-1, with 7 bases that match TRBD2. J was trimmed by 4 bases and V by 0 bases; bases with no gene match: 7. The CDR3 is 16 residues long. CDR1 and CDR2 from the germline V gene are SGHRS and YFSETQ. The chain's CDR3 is CASSLAASGNYNEQFF. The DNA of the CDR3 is TGCGCCAGCAGCTTGGCTGCTAGCGGAAATTACAATGAGCAGTTCTTC.

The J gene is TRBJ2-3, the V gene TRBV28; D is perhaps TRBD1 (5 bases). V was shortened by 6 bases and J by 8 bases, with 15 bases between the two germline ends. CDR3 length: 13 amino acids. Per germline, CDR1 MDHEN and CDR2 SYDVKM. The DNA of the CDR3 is TGTGCCAGCAGCCGACAGATCCCAGGTACGCAGTATTTT. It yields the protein CASSRQIPGTQYF. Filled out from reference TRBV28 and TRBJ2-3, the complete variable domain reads DVKVTQSSRYLVKRTGEKVFLECVQDMDHENMFWYRQDPGLGLRLIYFSYDVKMKEKGDIPEGYSVSREKKERFSLILESASTNQTSMYLCASSRQIPGTQYFGPGTRLTVL.

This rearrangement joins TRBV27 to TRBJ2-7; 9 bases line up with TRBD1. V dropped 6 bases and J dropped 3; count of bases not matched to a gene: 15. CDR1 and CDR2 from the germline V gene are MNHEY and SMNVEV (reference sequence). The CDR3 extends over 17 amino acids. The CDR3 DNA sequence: TGTGCCAGCAGCGAGGGGGGACAGGGACCCTTTTGCTACGAGCAGTACGTC. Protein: CASSEGGQGPFCYEQYV.

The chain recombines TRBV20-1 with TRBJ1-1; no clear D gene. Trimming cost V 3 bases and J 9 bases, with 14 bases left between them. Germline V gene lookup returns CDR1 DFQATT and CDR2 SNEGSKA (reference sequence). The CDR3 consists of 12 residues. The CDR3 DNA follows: TGCAGTGCTAGTTTCGGAGGGAGTAAAGCTTTCTTT. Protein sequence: CSASFGGSKAFF.

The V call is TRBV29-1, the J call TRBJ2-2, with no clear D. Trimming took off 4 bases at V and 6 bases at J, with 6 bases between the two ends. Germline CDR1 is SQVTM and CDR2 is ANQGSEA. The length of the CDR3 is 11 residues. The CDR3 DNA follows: TGCAGCGTTGCCGGGCCCGGGGAGCTGTTTTTT. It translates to CSVAGPGELFF.

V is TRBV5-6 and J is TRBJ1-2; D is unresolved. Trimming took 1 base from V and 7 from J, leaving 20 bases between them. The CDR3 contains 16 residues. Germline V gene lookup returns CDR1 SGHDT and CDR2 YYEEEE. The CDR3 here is CASSLWVVGGVGGYTF. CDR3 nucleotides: TGTGCCAGCAGCTTGTGGGTAGTGGGTGGCGTCGGTGGCTACACCTTC.

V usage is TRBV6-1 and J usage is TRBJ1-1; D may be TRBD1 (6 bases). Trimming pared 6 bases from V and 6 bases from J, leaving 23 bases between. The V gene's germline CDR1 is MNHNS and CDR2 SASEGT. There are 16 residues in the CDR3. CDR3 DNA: TGTGCCAGCAGAGAACAGGGCCCTCTCCTTCCCCCTGAAGCTTTCTTT. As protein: CASREQGPLLPPEAFF.

The CDR3 sequence: CASSPLSGGPYNEQFF. DNA for the CDR3: TGTGCCAGCTCACCACTTTCGGGGGGCCCCTACAATGAGCAGTTCTTC. This chain joins TRBV18 and TRBJ2-1; D might be TRBD2 (7 bases). There are 16 residues in the CDR3. Germline assignment: CDR1 KGHSH and CDR2 LQKENI. V shed 1 base and J shed 2 bases, with 12 bases lying between them.

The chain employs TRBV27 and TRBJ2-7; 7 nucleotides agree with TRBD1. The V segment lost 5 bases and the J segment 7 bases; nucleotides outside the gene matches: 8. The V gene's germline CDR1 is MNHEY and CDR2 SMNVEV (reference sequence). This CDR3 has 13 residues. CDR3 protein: CASSPRQGTEQYV. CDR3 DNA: TGTGCCAGCAGTCCCCGACAGGGTACGGAGCAGTACGTC.

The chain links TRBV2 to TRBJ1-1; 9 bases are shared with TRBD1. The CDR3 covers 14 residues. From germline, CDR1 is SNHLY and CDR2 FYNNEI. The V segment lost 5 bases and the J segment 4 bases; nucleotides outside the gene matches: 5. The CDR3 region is CASSPTGGFTEAFF. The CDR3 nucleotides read TGTGCCAGCAGTCCGACAGGGGGGTTCACTGAAGCTTTCTTT.

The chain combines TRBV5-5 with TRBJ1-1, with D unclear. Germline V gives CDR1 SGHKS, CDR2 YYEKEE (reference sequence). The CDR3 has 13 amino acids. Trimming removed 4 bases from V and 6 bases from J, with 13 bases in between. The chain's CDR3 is CASSPTPAAEAFF. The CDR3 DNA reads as TGTGCCAGCAGCCCCACCCCGGCCGCTGAAGCTTTCTTT.

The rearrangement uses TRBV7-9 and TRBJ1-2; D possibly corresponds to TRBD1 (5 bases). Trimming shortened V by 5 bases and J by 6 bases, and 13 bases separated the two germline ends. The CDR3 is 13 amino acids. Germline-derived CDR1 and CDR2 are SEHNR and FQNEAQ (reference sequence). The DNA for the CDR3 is TGTGCCAGCAGCCTCGGGACCTATGATGGCTACACCTTC. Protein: CASSLGTYDGYTF.